A selection of T cell receptor beta chains follows, all from one sample in a study of CD8 T cells in Susac syndrome. TCRdb called the immunoSEQ multiplex PCR reads again in MiXCR, with one record for every CDR3 protein. This sample has tens of thousands of distinct CDR3 sequences, with 90% to 95% found just once. Sequenced sample: CD8+ T cells from PBMCs. The receptors were sampled from a human donor with multiple sclerosis. Both conserved end residues are part of each CDR3. D genes are given only for firm matches. Clone size is given for some rows only: seen once, a few or many times, or a class if the clone is expanded.

CDR3aa: CASTFPPGEQGEQYF
CDR3nt: TGTGCCAGCACCTTCCCACCGGGGGAACAGGGCGAGCAGTACTTC
v_gene: TRBV7-6
abundance: -
d_gene: -
j_gene: TRBJ2-7

CDR3aa: CASRESQPEQFF
CDR3nt: TGTGCCAGCAGGGAGAGTCAGCCGGAGCAGTTCTTC
v_gene: TRBV2
abundance: -
d_gene: -
j_gene: TRBJ2-1

CDR3aa: CASSLVRGKDTEAFF
CDR3nt: TGTGCCAGCAGCTTGGTTCGGGGGAAGGACACTGAAGCTTTCTTT
v_gene: TRBV5-6
abundance: -
d_gene: -
j_gene: TRBJ1-1

CDR3aa: CASSITPTPSGRNQETQYF
CDR3nt: TGTGCCAGCAGCATAACCCCAACACCTAGCGGGAGGAACCAAGAGACCCAGTACTTC
v_gene: TRBV7-8
abundance: -
d_gene: TRBD2
j_gene: TRBJ2-5

CDR3aa: CASSVFGQAGTEAFF
CDR3nt: TGTGCCAGCAGTGTCTTCGGGCAGGCTGGCACTGAAGCTTTCTTT
v_gene: TRBV27
abundance: once
d_gene: -
j_gene: TRBJ1-1

CDR3aa: CASSQGPGDEQYF
CDR3nt: TGTGCCAGCAGCCAAGGACCGGGAGACGAGCAGTACTTC
v_gene: TRBV3-1
abundance: -
d_gene: -
j_gene: TRBJ2-7

CDR3aa: CASRGLGGTNQPQHF
CDR3nt: TGTGCCAGCCGGGGACTGGGGGGGACCAATCAGCCCCAGCATTTT
v_gene: TRBV2
abundance: -
d_gene: -
j_gene: TRBJ1-5

CDR3aa: CASSLQTRLDTEAFF
CDR3nt: TGTGCCAGCAGCTTACAAACACGGCTCGATACTGAAGCTTTCTTT
v_gene: TRBV5-6
abundance: -
d_gene: -
j_gene: TRBJ1-1

CDR3aa: CASSFSLKADTQYF
CDR3nt: TGTGCCAGCAGTTTCTCCCTTAAAGCAGATACGCAGTATTTT
v_gene: TRBV28
abundance: once
d_gene: -
j_gene: TRBJ2-3

CDR3aa: CASSQGGAGTGELFF
CDR3nt: TGTGCCAGCAGCCAAGGGGGGGCGGGCACCGGGGAGCTGTTTTTT
v_gene: TRBV3-1
abundance: -
d_gene: -
j_gene: TRBJ2-2

CDR3aa: CSAYRCYEQYF
CDR3nt: -
v_gene: TRBV20-1
abundance: -
d_gene: -
j_gene: TRBJ2-7

CDR3aa: CASSQVLAASSYNEQFF
CDR3nt: TGCGCCAGCAGCCAAGTGCTAGCGGCCTCTTCCTACAATGAGCAGTTCTTC
v_gene: TRBV4-1
abundance: -
d_gene: TRBD2
j_gene: TRBJ2-1

CDR3aa: CASSFSGTGYTDTQYF
CDR3nt: TGCGCCAGCTCTTTTTCCGGGACAGGATACACAGATACGCAGTATTTT
v_gene: TRBV5-1
abundance: -
d_gene: TRBD1
j_gene: TRBJ2-3

CDR3aa: CASSLAGGADGYTF
CDR3nt: TGTGCCAGCAGTTTAGCAGGGGGCGCTGATGGCTACACCTTC
v_gene: TRBV27
abundance: -
d_gene: TRBD1
j_gene: TRBJ1-2

CDR3aa: CASSIVGLAGATYEQYF
CDR3nt: TGTGCCAGTAGTATAGTCGGGCTAGCGGGGGCCACCTACGAGCAGTACTTC
v_gene: TRBV19
abundance: -
d_gene: TRBD2
j_gene: TRBJ2-7

CDR3aa: CASIPGASGGELFF
CDR3nt: TGTGCCAGCATCCCAGGTGCTAGCGGGGGGGAGCTGTTTTTT
v_gene: TRBV7-2
abundance: -
d_gene: TRBD2
j_gene: TRBJ2-2

CDR3aa: CASSPSSPGEAFF
CDR3nt: TGTGCCAGCTCACCATCTTCCCCTGGTGAAGCTTTCTTT
v_gene: TRBV18
abundance: -
d_gene: -
j_gene: TRBJ1-1

CDR3aa: CASSEGGTPAYEQYF
CDR3nt: TGTGCCAGCAGTGAAGGAGGGACACCAGCCTACGAGCAGTACTTC
v_gene: TRBV6-1
abundance: -
d_gene: -
j_gene: TRBJ2-7

CDR3aa: CSASDLAKNIQYF
CDR3nt: TGCAGTGCTAGTGACCTAGCCAAAAACATTCAGTACTTC
v_gene: TRBV20-1
abundance: -
d_gene: -
j_gene: TRBJ2-4

CDR3aa: CASRLAYSYEQYF
CDR3nt: TGTGCCAGCAGACTAGCGTACTCCTACGAGCAGTACTTC
v_gene: TRBV27
abundance: -
d_gene: TRBD2
j_gene: TRBJ2-7

CDR3aa: CASSPGQGARETQYF
CDR3nt: TGTGCCAGCAGCCCCGGACAGGGGGCGCGAGAGACCCAGTACTTC
v_gene: TRBV7-7
abundance: -
d_gene: TRBD1
j_gene: TRBJ2-5

CDR3aa: CASRFLGGRAKNIQYF
CDR3nt: TGTGCCAGCAGATTCTTGGGAGGGAGAGCCAAAAACATTCAGTACTTC
v_gene: TRBV6-1
abundance: once
d_gene: TRBD2
j_gene: TRBJ2-4

CDR3aa: CASSLVQVGHPLNTEAFF
CDR3nt: TGTGCCAGCAGCTTGGTACAGGTTGGCCACCCTTTGAACACTGAAGCTTTCTTT
v_gene: TRBV5-6
abundance: -
d_gene: -
j_gene: TRBJ1-1

CDR3aa: CASSLIEQTKTGELFF
CDR3nt: TGTGCCAGCAGCTTAATAGAACAGACCAAGACCGGGGAGCTGTTTTTT
v_gene: TRBV13
abundance: -
d_gene: -
j_gene: TRBJ2-2

CDR3aa: CASSLGRVGNQPQHF
CDR3nt: TGTGCCAGCAGCTTAGGCCGGGTAGGTAATCAGCCCCAGCATTTT
v_gene: TRBV13
abundance: -
d_gene: -
j_gene: TRBJ1-5

CDR3aa: CASMSGTAYNEQFF
CDR3nt: TGTGCCAGTATGTCTGGGACAGCTTACAATGAGCAGTTCTTC
v_gene: TRBV19
abundance: -
d_gene: TRBD1
j_gene: TRBJ2-1

CDR3aa: CAIGTPRSPNEKLFF
CDR3nt: TGTGCCATCGGGACGCCCAGGTCCCCTAATGAAAAACTGTTTTTT
v_gene: TRBV10-3
abundance: -
d_gene: -
j_gene: TRBJ1-4

CDR3aa: CASSLRGLAGGPYEQYF
CDR3nt: TGCGCCAGCAGCTTAAGAGGCCTCGCGGGGGGGCCCTACGAGCAGTACTTC
v_gene: TRBV5-1
abundance: -
d_gene: TRBD2
j_gene: TRBJ2-7

CDR3aa: CASSVGLTSYEQYF
CDR3nt: TGTGCCAGCAGCGTAGGACTAACGAGCTACGAGCAGTACTTC
v_gene: TRBV9
abundance: few
d_gene: -
j_gene: TRBJ2-7

CDR3aa: CASIVDSGYEQYF
CDR3nt: TGTGCCAGCATTGTGGACTCGGGCTACGAGCAGTACTTC
v_gene: TRBV12-3/TRBV12-4
abundance: -
d_gene: -
j_gene: TRBJ2-7

CDR3aa: CASSLLSAGRNEQFF
CDR3nt: TGTGCCAGCAGCCTCCTGTCTGCGGGGCGCAATGAGCAGTTCTTC
v_gene: TRBV7-9
abundance: -
d_gene: -
j_gene: TRBJ2-1

CDR3aa: CASSQEAPGVENTIYF
CDR3nt: TGCGCCAGCAGCCAAGAGGCCCCGGGGGTGGAAAACACCATATATTTT
v_gene: TRBV4-3
abundance: once
d_gene: -
j_gene: TRBJ1-3

CDR3aa: CASSVLLGAGELFF
CDR3nt: TGCGCCAGCAGTGTGCTACTGGGGGCCGGGGAGCTGTTTTTT
v_gene: TRBV5-1
abundance: -
d_gene: -
j_gene: TRBJ2-2

CDR3aa: CASRLTSGSSYEQYF
CDR3nt: TGTGCCAGCAGATTGACTAGCGGGTCCTCCTACGAGCAGTACTTC
v_gene: TRBV2
abundance: few
d_gene: TRBD2
j_gene: TRBJ2-7

CDR3aa: CASSTPRDRDGETQYF
CDR3nt: TGTGCCAGCAGTACCCCCCGGGACAGGGATGGAGAGACCCAGTACTTC
v_gene: TRBV6-1
abundance: -
d_gene: TRBD1
j_gene: TRBJ2-5

CDR3aa: CASRVQRASGDNEQFF
CDR3nt: TGTGCCAGTAGGGTCCAAAGGGCTAGCGGGGACAATGAGCAGTTCTTC
v_gene: TRBV19
abundance: -
d_gene: TRBD2
j_gene: TRBJ2-1

CDR3aa: CAWSVGSNQPQHF
CDR3nt: TGTGCCTGGAGTGTTGGGAGCAATCAGCCCCAGCATTTT
v_gene: TRBV30
abundance: few
d_gene: -
j_gene: TRBJ1-5

CDR3aa: CAGVTSGYEQYF
CDR3nt: TGTGCCGGGGTGACTAGCGGCTACGAGCAGTACTTC
v_gene: TRBV2
abundance: -
d_gene: TRBD2
j_gene: TRBJ2-7

CDR3aa: CAISVAGGPDTQYF
CDR3nt: TGTGCCATCAGTGTCGCGGGGGGACCAGATACGCAGTATTTT
v_gene: TRBV10-3
abundance: -
d_gene: TRBD2
j_gene: TRBJ2-3

CDR3aa: CASSLISTGELFF
CDR3nt: TGTGCCAGCAGCTTAATCAGTACCGGGGAGCTGTTTTTT
v_gene: TRBV7-9
abundance: -
d_gene: -
j_gene: TRBJ2-2

CDR3aa: CASSSRSGGYTF
CDR3nt: TGTGCCAGCAGTAGTCGGTCCGGAGGCTACACCTTC
v_gene: TRBV6-5
abundance: -
d_gene: -
j_gene: TRBJ1-2

CDR3aa: CSARSGSSEQFF
CDR3nt: TGCAGTGCTAGATCGGGTAGCAGTGAGCAGTTCTTC
v_gene: TRBV20-1
abundance: -
d_gene: -
j_gene: TRBJ2-1

CDR3aa: CAWGTGQGATEAFF
CDR3nt: TGTGCCTGGGGAACGGGACAGGGGGCCACTGAAGCTTTCTTT
v_gene: TRBV30
abundance: -
d_gene: TRBD1
j_gene: TRBJ1-1

CDR3aa: CASSVESPGEQYF
CDR3nt: TGTGCCAGCAGCGTAGAATCCCCCGGGGAGCAGTACTTC
v_gene: TRBV9
abundance: -
d_gene: -
j_gene: TRBJ2-7

CDR3aa: CASSYGGGDYNEQFF
CDR3nt: TGTGCCAGCAGTTACGGGGGAGGGGACTACAATGAGCAGTTCTTC
v_gene: TRBV6-6
abundance: -
d_gene: TRBD2
j_gene: TRBJ2-1

CDR3aa: CSVDRASASSYNEQFF
CDR3nt: TGCAGCGTTGATCGGGCTAGCGCATCCTCCTACAATGAGCAGTTCTTC
v_gene: TRBV29-1
abundance: once
d_gene: -
j_gene: TRBJ2-1

CDR3aa: CSVVGADYGYTF
CDR3nt: TGCAGCGTTGTTGGGGCTGACTATGGCTACACCTTC
v_gene: TRBV29-1
abundance: -
d_gene: -
j_gene: TRBJ1-2

CDR3aa: CASSPLRGVYTEAFF
CDR3nt: TGTGCCAGCAGCCCCCTCAGGGGGGTATACACTGAAGCTTTCTTT
v_gene: TRBV7-9
abundance: -
d_gene: TRBD1
j_gene: TRBJ1-1

CDR3aa: CASSDGSLEQFF
CDR3nt: TGTGCCAGCAGTGACGGGTCTTTGGAGCAGTTCTTC
v_gene: TRBV2
abundance: -
d_gene: -
j_gene: TRBJ2-1

CDR3aa: CASSPEAPYSYNSPLHF
CDR3nt: TGTGCCAGCAGTCCTGAGGCTCCCTACTCCTATAATTCACCCCTCCACTTT
v_gene: TRBV27
abundance: once
d_gene: -
j_gene: TRBJ1-6

CDR3aa: CASQTGQGFGGGVSYEQYF
CDR3nt: TGTGCCAGCCAGACGGGACAGGGTTTTGGGGGCGGGGTGTCCTACGAGCAGTACTTC
v_gene: TRBV28
abundance: -
d_gene: TRBD1
j_gene: TRBJ2-7

CDR3aa: CASGTRGINYGYTF
CDR3nt: TGTGCTAGTGGAACCCGCGGGATCAACTATGGCTACACCTTC
v_gene: TRBV12-5
abundance: -
d_gene: -
j_gene: TRBJ1-2

CDR3aa: CASSLPTSGVGADTQYF
CDR3nt: TGTGCCAGCAGCTTACCAACCTCGGGGGTCGGCGCAGATACGCAGTATTTT
v_gene: TRBV13
abundance: -
d_gene: -
j_gene: TRBJ2-3